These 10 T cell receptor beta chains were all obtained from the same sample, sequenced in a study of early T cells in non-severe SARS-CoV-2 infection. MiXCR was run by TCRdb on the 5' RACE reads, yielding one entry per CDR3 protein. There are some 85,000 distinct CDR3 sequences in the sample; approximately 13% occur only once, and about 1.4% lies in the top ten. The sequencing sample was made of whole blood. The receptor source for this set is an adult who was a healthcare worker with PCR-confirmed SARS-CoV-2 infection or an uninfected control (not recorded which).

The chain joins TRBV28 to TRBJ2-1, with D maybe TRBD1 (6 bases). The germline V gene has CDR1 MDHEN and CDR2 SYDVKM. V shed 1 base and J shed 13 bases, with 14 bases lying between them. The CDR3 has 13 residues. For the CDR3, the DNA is TGTGCCAGCAGTTTATCGGGACACCCGGACCAGTTCTTC. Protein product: CASSLSGHPDQFF.

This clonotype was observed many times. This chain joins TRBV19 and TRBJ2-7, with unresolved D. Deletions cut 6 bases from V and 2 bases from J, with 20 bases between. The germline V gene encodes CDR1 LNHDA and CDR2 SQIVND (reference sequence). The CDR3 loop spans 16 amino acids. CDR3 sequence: CASSPPLTISPYEQYF. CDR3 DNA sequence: TGTGCCAGTAGCCCGCCGCTTACGATTTCTCCCTACGAGCAGTACTTC.

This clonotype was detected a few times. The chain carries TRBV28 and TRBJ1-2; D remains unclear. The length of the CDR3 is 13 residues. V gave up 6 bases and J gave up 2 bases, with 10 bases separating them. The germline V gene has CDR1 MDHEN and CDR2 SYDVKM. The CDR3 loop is CASRASLNYGYTF. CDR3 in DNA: TGTGCCAGCAGGGCTAGCCTGAACTATGGCTACACCTTC.

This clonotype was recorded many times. CDR3 in amino acids: CASSRGLAGDTYEQYF. CDR3 nucleotides: TGTGCCAGCAGCCGGGGACTAGCGGGTGATACCTACGAGCAGTACTTC. This chain joins TRBV7-2 and TRBJ2-7; 12 nucleotides align to TRBD2. With V trimmed by 5 bases and J by 2 bases, 7 bases remained unmatched. The CDR3 is 16 amino acids. Germline V gives CDR1 SGHTA, CDR2 FQGNSA. The full variable domain, in which reference TRBV7-2 and TRBJ2-7 provide the parts outside the CDR3, is GAGVSQSPSNKVTEKGKDVELRCDPISGHTALYWYRQSLGQGLEFLIYFQGNSAPDKSGLPSDRFSAERTGGSVSTLTIQRTQQEDSAVYLCASSRGLAGDTYEQYFGPGTRLTVT.

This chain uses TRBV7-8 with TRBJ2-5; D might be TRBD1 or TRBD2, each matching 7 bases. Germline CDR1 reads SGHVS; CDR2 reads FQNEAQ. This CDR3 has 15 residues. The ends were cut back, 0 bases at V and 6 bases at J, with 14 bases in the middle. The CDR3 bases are TGTGCCAGCAGCTTAGCCCCAGGGGGGGGAAAGACCCAGTACTTC. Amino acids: CASSLAPGGGKTQYF.

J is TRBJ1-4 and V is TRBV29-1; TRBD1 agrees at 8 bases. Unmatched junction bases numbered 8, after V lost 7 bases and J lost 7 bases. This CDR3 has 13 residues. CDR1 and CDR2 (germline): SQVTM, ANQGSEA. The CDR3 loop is CSGRQGPPEKLFF. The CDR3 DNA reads TGCAGCGGGCGACAGGGGCCACCTGAAAAACTGTTTTTT.

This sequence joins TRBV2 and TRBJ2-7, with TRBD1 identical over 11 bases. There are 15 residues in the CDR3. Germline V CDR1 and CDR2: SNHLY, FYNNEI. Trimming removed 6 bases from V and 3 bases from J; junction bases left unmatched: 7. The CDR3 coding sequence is TGTGCCAGCAGCCAGTCCGGGACAGGGGGCTACGAGCAGTACTTC. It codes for CASSQSGTGGYEQYF.

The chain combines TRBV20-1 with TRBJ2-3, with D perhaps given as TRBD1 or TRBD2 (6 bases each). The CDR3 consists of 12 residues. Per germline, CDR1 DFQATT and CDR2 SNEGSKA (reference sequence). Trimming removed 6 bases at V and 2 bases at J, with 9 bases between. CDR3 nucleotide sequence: TGCAGTGCCGGGGGCCCCACAGATACGCAGTATTTT. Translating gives CSAGGPTDTQYF.

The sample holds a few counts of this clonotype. This CDR3 reads CASSLETVGQGNTEAFF. As DNA, the CDR3 is TGCGCCAGCAGCTTGGAAACGGTGGGACAGGGGAACACTGAAGCTTTCTTT. This chain uses TRBV5-1 with TRBJ1-1, with TRBD1 matching over 9 bases. The CDR3 consists of 17 residues. The V and J ends lost 0 bases and 1 base, in that order; junction bases with no gene match: 7. Per germline, CDR1 SGHRS and CDR2 YFSETQ.

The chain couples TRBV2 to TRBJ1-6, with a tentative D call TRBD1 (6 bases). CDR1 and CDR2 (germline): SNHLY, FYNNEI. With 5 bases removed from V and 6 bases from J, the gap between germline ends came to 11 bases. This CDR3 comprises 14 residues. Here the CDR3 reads CASSSGTPNSPLHF. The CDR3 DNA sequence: TGTGCCAGCAGTTCCGGGACACCTAATTCACCCCTCCACTTT. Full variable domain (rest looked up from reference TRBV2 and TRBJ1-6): EPEVTQTPSHQVTQMGQEVILRCVPISNHLYFYWYRQILGQKVEFLVSFYNNEISEKSEIFDDQFSVERPDGSNFTLKIRSTKLEDSAMYFCASSSGTPNSPLHFGNGTRLTVT.